Described below is a single T cell receptor (beta chain) sequence and its context. The CDR3 spans 16 residues. Germline CDR1 and CDR2: LNHDA and SQIVND (reference sequence). V trimming: 0 bases; J trimming: 5 bases; junction bases outside the gene matches: 8. This specimen belongs to a study of blood T cell repertoires in COVID-19. Overall study: Samples came from the United States, Italy and Spain, spanning acute and convalescent COVID-19.

Original data processing: Amplified reference gene primers provided the basis for estimating nucleated cell counts. Profiling relied on immunoSEQ multiplex PCR, and the TCRdb table lists in-frame clones only, not all of them. The V and J calls and clone size were taken over from that table, and D and trimming were inferred from the DNA. The table includes 200,000 to 250,000 clones, around 87% detected once. The rearrangement joins TRBV19 to TRBJ1-2; TRBD1 aligns across 8 bases. Input material: peripheral blood. The clonotype comes from a man in his 60s who had recovered from COVID-19. In DNA form, the CDR3 reads TGTGCCAGTAGTATAGATGTGGACAGGGCCAAGTATGGCTACACCTTC. It encodes CASSIDVDRAKYGYTF.